A selection of T cell receptor beta chains follows, all from one sample in a study of metastatic and nonmetastatic thyroid tumors. TCRdb reanalyzed the PCR reads with MiXCR. The table lists 30,000 to 35,000 clones, 15% of them singletons, with under 20% in the top ten. Sequenced: blood. The origin of the receptors is a male donor with papillary thyroid cancer or a benign thyroid nodule (not recorded which). Some clones in this sample may be carry-over from other donors' samples. Both conserved end residues are part of each CDR3. The size of a clone is reported for some rows only, either as once, few or many, or as a class for expanded clones.

v_call clone_size cdr3_aa
TRBV7-2 many CASSLGVLYGYTF
TRBV12-3/TRBV12-4 many CASTTSGLASF
TRBV5-6 NA CASSLGLSPLGDTQYF
TRBV29-1 many CSVYGTSGISTSYNEQFF
TRBV6-2/TRBV6-3 many CASSYPGIQPQHF
TRBV28 many CASSPRGRGYEQYF
TRBV6-1 many CASSAGTGASYEQYF
TRBV29-1 many CSASPEVGELFF
TRBV19 many CASSDRAKQPQHF
TRBV6-1 medium-sized CASRKGLAGVVYNEQFF
TRBV5-5 many CASSLAATPAYEQYF
TRBV3-1 many CASSQDVVTYNEQFF
TRBV27 many CASRNTLGLAAFTDTQYF
TRBV30 many CAWSVKGAVNEKLFF
TRBV7-9 many CASSLTSGRALETQYF
TRBV6-5 many CASSYGGDRGSTEAFF
TRBV7-8 many CASSFSGSSYEQYF
TRBV6-5 many CASSYSDAKGHGNTIYF
TRBV10-3 medium-sized CAISARGYNSPLHF
TRBV20-1 NA CSARDRTRSYEQYF
TRBV3-1 many CASSQDLGTGFINEQFF
TRBV9 many CASSRPGQGLDEQFF
TRBV5-6 NA CASSQLAGGPGSYNEQFF
TRBV9 many CASSVETSGRGRQTQYF
TRBV11-3 NA CASSLVSRNTEAFF
TRBV20-1 many CSARQGGEKLFF
TRBV20-1 NA CSARRGQGTDTQYF
TRBV18 many CASSPEGRTFAEQFF
TRBV30 many CAGGLASYNEQFF
TRBV18 many CASSPPNARTGSGNTIYF
TRBV6-1 once CASYETGASTGELFF
TRBV27 NA CASSLSVRVKPLHF
TRBV7-6 many CASSPWGGTPYEQYF
TRBV7-2 many CASSLGSMNTEAFF